This T cell receptor (beta chain) was identified in a study of CD8+ T cells in alopecia areata. The treatment denotes: oral pan-JAK inhibitor, 5-10 mg twice daily. RNA was isolated and reverse transcribed to cDNA, the sequencing template. TCRdb's table, derived via immunoSEQ multiplex PCR, lists solely in-frame clones and lacks some. The sample has 170,000 or so clones; 58% are singletons. The sample holds a few counts of this clone. The V gene's germline CDR1 is LNHDA and CDR2 SQIVND (reference sequence). Trimming pared 4 bases from V and 8 bases from J, leaving 11 bases between. This CDR3 comprises 12 residues.

This clonotype was obtained from a human donor with alopecia areata. The chain employs TRBV19 and TRBJ1-2, with D possibly being TRBD1 (5 bases). The starting material was CD8+ T cells sorted from blood, obtained at week 24, from a patient treated with tofacitinib. The CDR3 loop is CASSTGGGGYTF. The CDR3 DNA follows: TGTGCCAGTAGTACCGGGGGAGGAGGCTACACCTTC. Combining the CDR3 with reference TRBV19 and TRBJ1-2 gives the whole variable domain DGGITQSPKYLFRKEGQNVTLSCEQNLNHDAMYWYRQDPGQGLRLIYYSQIVNDFQKGDIAEGYSVSREKKESFPLTVTSAQKNPTAFYLCASSTGGGGYTFGSGTRLTVV.